Listed below are T cell receptor beta chains from one sample, sequenced in a study of blood T cell repertoires in COVID-19. TCRdb's table, derived via immunoSEQ multiplex PCR, lists solely in-frame clones and lacks some. The sample carries about 150,000 clones, approximately 89% recorded once. The sequencing sample was made of peripheral blood. The origin of the receptors is a human donor in a cohort sampled during active COVID-19. Both conserved end residues are part of each CDR3. The order of the fields is V gene, D gene, J gene, clone size, CDR3 protein, CDR3 DNA. A D gene is named only where the DNA matches it firmly. Rows give clone size only sometimes, using once, few, many, or a class for an expanded clone.

TRBV15	NA	TRBJ1-2	NA	CATTGGPNYGYTF	TGTGCCACCACGGGGGGCCCTAACTATGGCTACACCTTC
TRBV5-6	TRBD1	TRBJ1-1	once	CASSLPRGTEAFF	TGTGCCAGCAGCTTGCCCAGGGGGACTGAAGCTTTCTTT
TRBV19	NA	TRBJ1-1	few	CASSPATGVNTEAFF	TGTGCCAGTAGCCCTGCCACGGGGGTGAACACTGAAGCTTTCTTT
TRBV5-1	TRBD1	TRBJ2-2	NA	CASRRQGARGELFF	TGCGCCAGCAGGAGACAGGGGGCGAGGGGGGAGCTGTTTTTT
TRBV7-9	NA	TRBJ2-3	NA	CASSFLMGQSTDTQYF	TGTGCCAGCAGCTTTTTAATGGGGCAGAGCACAGATACGCAGTATTTT
TRBV5-1	NA	TRBJ2-7	once	CASSPGYEQYF	TGCGCCAGCAGCCCCGGCTACGAGCAGTACTTC
TRBV5-4	NA	TRBJ1-4	NA	CASSRDTREGKLFF	TGTGCCAGCAGCAGGGATACCAGGGAAGGAAAACTGTTTTTT
TRBV25-1	NA	TRBJ2-7	NA	CASSDGGSSYEQYF	TGTGCCAGCAGTGATGGTGGGAGCTCCTACGAGCAGTACTTC
TRBV3-1/TRBV3-2	TRBD1	TRBJ2-3	once	CASSQEVGTGSFSTDTQYF	TGTGCCAGCAGCCAAGAAGTGGGGACAGGTTCCTTTAGCACAGATACGCAGTATTTT
TRBV5-1	TRBD2	TRBJ2-3	NA	CASSLGLAGGVFPDTQYF	TGCGCCAGCAGCTTGGGACTAGCGGGGGGCGTTTTCCCAGATACGCAGTATTTT
TRBV4-3	NA	TRBJ1-3	NA	CASSQDRSSGNTIYF	TGCGCCAGCAGCCAAGACCGGAGCTCTGGAAACACCATATATTTT
TRBV29-1	TRBD1	TRBJ1-2	NA	CSVDGQGVYGYTF	TGCAGCGTTGATGGACAGGGGGTCTATGGCTACACCTTC
TRBV4-1	TRBD1	TRBJ2-4	NA	CASSQHNRGQAKNIQYF	TGCGCCAGCAGCCAACACAACCGGGGACAGGCGAAAAACATTCAGTACTTC
TRBV4-2	TRBD1	TRBJ1-2	once	CASSLTTDRDHGYTF	TGTGCCAGCAGCCTCACCACGGACAGGGACCATGGCTACACCTTC
TRBV5-1	TRBD1	TRBJ2-1	NA	CASSPRTGASNEQFF	TGCGCCAGCAGCCCCCGGACAGGGGCCTCTAATGAGCAGTTCTTC
TRBV7-2	TRBD2	TRBJ2-5	NA	CASSFDSRGGRETQYF	TGTGCCAGCAGCTTCGACTCGCGGGGGGGACGAGAGACCCAGTACTTC
TRBV19	TRBD1	TRBJ2-7	NA	CASSITGGRYEQYF	TGTGCCAGTAGTATCACAGGGGGTCGCTACGAGCAGTACTTC
TRBV7-9	NA	TRBJ1-2	NA	CASSPRGGYGYTF	TGTGCCAGCAGCCCCAGAGGGGGCTATGGCTACACCTTC
TRBV28	NA	TRBJ1-2	NA	CASSLLRRGYGYTF	TGTGCCAGCAGTTTATTGCGGAGGGGATATGGCTACACCTTC
TRBV29-1	TRBD1	TRBJ1-1	NA	CSVTDRGLTEAFF	TGCAGCGTCACTGACAGGGGGCTGACTGAAGCTTTCTTT
TRBV7-3	TRBD2	TRBJ2-2	NA	CASSSGLAGPATGELFF	TGTGCCAGCAGCTCGGGACTAGCGGGGCCCGCGACCGGGGAGCTGTTTTTT
TRBV5-4	NA	TRBJ2-3	NA	CASSLGQSTDTQYF	TGTGCCAGCAGCTTGGGGCAGAGCACAGATACGCAGTATTTT
TRBV2	NA	TRBJ2-1	NA	CASSELRSSYNEQFF	TGTGCCAGCAGTGAACTGAGAAGCTCCTACAATGAGCAGTTCTTC
TRBV19	TRBD1	TRBJ1-2	NA	CASQTGQGAHGYTF	TGTGCCAGTCAAACGGGACAGGGGGCGCATGGCTACACCTTC
TRBV7-8	NA	TRBJ2-7	few	CASSTAGSSYEQYF	TGTGCCAGCAGCACGGCGGGATCCTCCTACGAGCAGTACTTC
TRBV20-1	TRBD2	TRBJ2-7	NA	CSASRAGGYEQYF	TGCAGTGCTAGTCGGGCGGGGGGATACGAGCAGTACTTC
TRBV5-8	NA	TRBJ1-5	NA	CASSQGVEPQHF	TGTGCCAGCAGCCAAGGGGTTGAGCCCCAGCATTTT
TRBV18	TRBD1	TRBJ2-3	few	CASSRWTGQWTTDTQYF	TGTGCCAGCTCACGCTGGACAGGGCAATGGACCACAGATACGCAGTATTTT
TRBV6-5	NA	TRBJ1-1	NA	CASSYSGADTEAFF	TGTGCCAGCAGTTACTCAGGAGCGGACACTGAAGCTTTCTTT